This T cell receptor beta chain was identified in a study of technical replicates of blood from several donors. V lost 5 bases to trimming and J lost 12 bases; unmatched junction nucleotides: 16. Germline loops: CDR1 MNHEY, CDR2 SMNVEV (reference sequence). The CDR3 extends over 16 amino acids. Sequencing was performed with immunoSEQ multiplex PCR; in TCRdb, only in-frame clones are kept and a portion is missing. Of approximately 85,000 clones listed, 92% are singletons. This clone has only a few counts. Sequencing was carried out using T cells isolated from PBMCs. The V and J genes are TRBV27 and TRBJ2-1; 10 bases fit TRBD1. The sequence was collected from a human donor in good health. The CDR3 DNA sequence: TGTGCCAGCAGTATCCAATCTCCGGGACAGGGGTTCCCGCAGTTCTTC. It yields the protein CASSIQSPGQGFPQFF.